The sample holds one count of the clone carrying this TCR beta chain. TCRdb keeps only in-frame clones here, not all; method: immunoSEQ multiplex PCR. Seen here are 19,000 or so clones, roughly nine tenths observed once, and the top ten hold roughly 14%. The CDR3 consists of 11 residues. V gave up 6 bases and J gave up 12 bases, with 14 bases separating them. Germline CDR1 reads MNHNY; CDR2 reads SVGAGI (reference sequence). The source of the sample is a study of chemoradiotherapy in HPV16-positive cancers. Repeated repertoire sampling spanned the course of chemoradiotherapy. The source material was blood, sampled from a patient who underwent chemoradiotherapy. The chain recombines TRBV6-6 with TRBJ1-2; D gene uncertain. This receptor was obtained from a human donor with HPV-associated anogenital cancer. DNA of the CDR3: TGTGCCAGCAGCCCCGGACTGGGTGACACCTTC. Translating it yields CASSPGLGDTF.